This entry describes one T cell receptor beta chain. Its antigen target is currently unknown. No base quality values were provided; no much bigger clone lies one nucleotide off. This sample was included in a study of regulatory T cells in long-lasting Graves disease (dated by TCRdb to about 2021). With regard to the full study: Persistent Graves' disease meant more than 5 years of antithyroid drug treatment with TSH receptor autoantibodies that stayed positive. This study used TCR sequencing and RNA sequencing of peripheral blood to compare persistent Graves' disease patients against newly diagnosed Graves' disease patients. The study was conducted in China and was registered as a clinical trial. A total of about 33 samples underwent TCR sequencing, from roughly 13 patients with persistent Graves' disease and 20 or so patients with newly diagnosed Graves' disease. Persistent Graves' disease patients in the clinical cohort had taken antithyroid drugs for around 11 years on average.

The label giving this sample's time point can be read as: persistent/refractory GD, antithyroid drugs over 5 years with positive TRAb. RNA was extracted from PBMCs in TRIzol for both TCR sequencing and RNA sequencing. The diagnosis of Graves' disease followed American Thyroid Association guidelines. Patients for the study were recruited at an endocrinology department in Xi'an, China. From each patient, approximately 10 milliliters of peripheral blood was collected into an EDTA anticoagulant tube. PBMCs were isolated by Ficoll Paque Plus density gradient separation without further T cell sorting. An Agilent 2100 Bioanalyzer and agarose gel were used to assess RNA quality, and a NanoDrop 2000 was used to measure RNA concentration. Library generation was performed with multiplex PCR. The instrument was an Illumina HiSeq 4000. To build TCR beta libraries, CDR3 regions were amplified by Arm-PCR using iRepertoire HTBI primers. Before sequencing, the PCR products underwent gel purification. For the original study's pipeline: A total of 62 TRBV and under 15 TRBJ segments were identified across samples and were used for gene usage analysis of CDR3 amino acid clonotypes. COPE and FqMerger were used to merge the filtered high-quality paired reads into contigs. BLAST was used to align contigs to IMGT TRBV, TRBD and TRBJ reference genes, with CDR3 defined following IMGT. Clonotypes above 0.1% frequency were classified as highly expanded clones. Repertoire diversity was measured by Shannon entropy, and V-J evenness by the Gini coefficient. A clonotype found in more than one individual was treated as public. In-frame beta chains were kept once TCRdb had trimmed the public reads at Q25 with fastp and called clones with MiXCR. All rows with the same CDR3 protein become a single entry with the most common DNA and genes. V and J calls and clone size were set by TCRdb, not the authors. The sample records approximately 400,000 distinct CDR3 sequences, 20% to 25% of which are singletons. The leading ten clones occupy around 20% of the sample.

General findings and caveats noted by the study authors: The study examined only peripheral blood because the primary lesion, thyroid tissue, could not be accessed. Persistent patients shared more public clonotypes among themselves (over 2,500) than newly diagnosed patients did (approximately 970). The small sample size was acknowledged by the authors as a limitation that may reduce accuracy. Persistent disease showed preferential use of TRBV28, TRBJ1-2 and TRBJ2-5, whereas newly diagnosed disease favored TRBV20-1 and TRBJ2-1. Only the TCR beta chain was sequenced and analyzed. Lower TCR Shannon entropy and fewer highly expanded clones were observed in persistent Graves' disease patients than in newly diagnosed patients, which suggested clonal expansion.

V lost 3 bases and J lost 0 bases; the stretch between them is 11 bases long. The CDR3 measures 16 amino acids from cysteine to phenylalanine. The only DNA kept is the CDR3, 48 bases in frame from the first base. The V and J segments used are TRBV12-3 or TRBV12-4 and TRBJ2-2; TRBD2 might be the D gene, on 6 matching bases. The sequencing here drew on peripheral blood mononuclear cells (PBMCs), taken when the disease was refractory, from a patient treated with antithyroid drugs. The sequence derives from a female donor with Graves disease. The CDR3 corresponds to CASSFGGTANTGELFF. The DNA is as follows: TGTGCCAGCAGTTTTGGCGGGACGGCGAACACCGGGGAGCTGTTTTTT.